The present entry profiles one TCR beta chain with its context. Its antigen is currently unknown. Using immunoSEQ multiplex PCR, the repertoire was profiled, and TCRdb retains in-frame clones only, with some absent. Among over 120,000 clones, 75% to 90% were seen once, and the ten largest hold 1.6%. This sample stems from a study of T cell responses to AZD1222 COVID-19 vaccine. Study conclusions and caveats: Most donors were white British and more were female, and clonal diversity was possibly underestimated. The breadth and depth of Spike-specific TCRs increased once two AZD1222 doses had been given. Seropositive status at baseline applied to only five to seven AZD1222 recipients. Unmutated variant regions reportedly attract nearly half of all spike-specific TCRs.

Germline loops: CDR1 MDHEN, CDR2 SYDVKM. Trimming took 6 bases from V and 3 from J; bases not matched to a gene: 11. The CDR3 is 15 amino acids. The TCR comes from an adult in good health. This rearrangement joins TRBV28 to TRBJ2-7; 7 bases align to TRBD1. The sample was peripheral blood, taken on day 0 of AZD1222 vaccination. CDR3 in amino acids: CASRLLGGGNYEQYF. CDR3 in DNA: TGTGCCAGCAGGCTCCTAGGGGGCGGTAACTACGAGCAGTACTTC. The whole variable domain, remainder taken from reference TRBV28 and TRBJ2-7, is DVKVTQSSRYLVKRTGEKVFLECVQDMDHENMFWYRQDPGLGLRLIYFSYDVKMKEKGDIPEGYSVSREKKERFSLILESASTNQTSMYLCASRLLGGGNYEQYFGPGTRLTVT.